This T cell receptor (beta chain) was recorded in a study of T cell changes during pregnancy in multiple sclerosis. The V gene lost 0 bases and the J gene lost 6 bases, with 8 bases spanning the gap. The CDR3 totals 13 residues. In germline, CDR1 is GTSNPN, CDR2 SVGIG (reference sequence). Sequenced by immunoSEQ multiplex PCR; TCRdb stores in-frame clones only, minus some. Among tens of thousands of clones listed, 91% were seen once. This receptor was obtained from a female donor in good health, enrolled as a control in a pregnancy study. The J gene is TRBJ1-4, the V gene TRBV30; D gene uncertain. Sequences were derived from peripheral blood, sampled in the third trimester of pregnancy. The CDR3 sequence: CAWSVHVYEKLFF. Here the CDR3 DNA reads TGTGCCTGGAGTGTACACGTTTATGAAAAACTGTTTTTT.